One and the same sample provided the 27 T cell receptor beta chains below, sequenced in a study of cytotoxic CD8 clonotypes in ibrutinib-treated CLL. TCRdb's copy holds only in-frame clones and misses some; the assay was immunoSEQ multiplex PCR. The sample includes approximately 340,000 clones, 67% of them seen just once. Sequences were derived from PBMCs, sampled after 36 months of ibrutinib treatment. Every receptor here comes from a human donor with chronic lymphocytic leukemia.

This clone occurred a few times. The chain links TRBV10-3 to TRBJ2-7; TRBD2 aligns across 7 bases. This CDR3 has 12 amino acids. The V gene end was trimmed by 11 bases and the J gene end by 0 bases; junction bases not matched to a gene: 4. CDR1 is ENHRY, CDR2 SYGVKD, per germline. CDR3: CAGGGSSYEQYF. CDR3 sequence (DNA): TGTGCCGGGGGGGGATCCTCCTACGAGCAGTACTTC.

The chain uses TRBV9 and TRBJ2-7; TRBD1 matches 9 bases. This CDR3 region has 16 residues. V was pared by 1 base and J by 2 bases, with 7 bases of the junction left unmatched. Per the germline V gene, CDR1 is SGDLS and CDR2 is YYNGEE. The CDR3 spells CASSVNAGQGPYEQYF. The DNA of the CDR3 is TGTGCCAGCAGCGTAAACGCGGGACAGGGTCCCTACGAGCAGTACTTC.

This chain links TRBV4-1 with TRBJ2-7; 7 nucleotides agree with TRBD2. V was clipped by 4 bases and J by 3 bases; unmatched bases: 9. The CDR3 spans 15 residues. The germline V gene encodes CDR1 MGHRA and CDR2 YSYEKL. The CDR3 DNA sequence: TGCGCCAGCAGCCGAAAGGTTGGGGAGGGCTACGAGCAGTACTTC. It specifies CASSRKVGEGYEQYF.

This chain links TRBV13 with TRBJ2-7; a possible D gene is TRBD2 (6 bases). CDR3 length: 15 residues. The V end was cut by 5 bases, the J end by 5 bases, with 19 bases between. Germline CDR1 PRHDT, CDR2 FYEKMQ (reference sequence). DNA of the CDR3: TGTGCCAGCAGCCATGGAGGGCTAGCGTCAGACGAGCAGTACTTC. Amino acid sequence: CASSHGGLASDEQYF.

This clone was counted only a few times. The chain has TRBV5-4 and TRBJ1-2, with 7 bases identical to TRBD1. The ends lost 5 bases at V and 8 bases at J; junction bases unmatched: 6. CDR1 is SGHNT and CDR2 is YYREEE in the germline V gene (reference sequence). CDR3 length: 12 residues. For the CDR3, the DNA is TGTGCCAGCAGGGATACAGGGGCCGGCTACACCTTC. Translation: CASRDTGAGYTF.

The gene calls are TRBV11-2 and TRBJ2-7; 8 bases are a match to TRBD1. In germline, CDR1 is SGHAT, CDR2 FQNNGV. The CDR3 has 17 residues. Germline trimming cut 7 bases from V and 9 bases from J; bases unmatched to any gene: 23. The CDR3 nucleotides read TGTGCCAGCACCCTCACCCCCCACCCGACAGGGGCTTGGGTGCAGTACTTC. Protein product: CASTLTPHPTGAWVQYF.

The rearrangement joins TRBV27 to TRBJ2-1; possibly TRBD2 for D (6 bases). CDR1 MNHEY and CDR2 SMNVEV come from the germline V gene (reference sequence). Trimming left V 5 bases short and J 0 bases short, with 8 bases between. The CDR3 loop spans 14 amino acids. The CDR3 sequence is CASSMTSSYNEQFF. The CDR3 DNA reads TGTGCCAGCAGTATGACTAGCTCCTACAATGAGCAGTTCTTC.

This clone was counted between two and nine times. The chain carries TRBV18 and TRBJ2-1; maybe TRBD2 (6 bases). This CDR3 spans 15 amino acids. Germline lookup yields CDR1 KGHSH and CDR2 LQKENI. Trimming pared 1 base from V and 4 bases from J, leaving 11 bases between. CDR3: CASSPLGGGYNEQFF. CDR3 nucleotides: TGTGCCAGCTCACCACTAGGTGGGGGGTACAATGAGCAGTTCTTC.

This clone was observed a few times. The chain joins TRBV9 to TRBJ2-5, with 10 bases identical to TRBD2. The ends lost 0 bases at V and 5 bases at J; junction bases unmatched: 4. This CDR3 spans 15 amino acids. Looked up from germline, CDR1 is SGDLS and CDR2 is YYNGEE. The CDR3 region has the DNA TGTGCCAGCAGCGTAGTTAGCGGGAGGATGGAGACCCAGTACTTC. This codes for CASSVVSGRMETQYF.

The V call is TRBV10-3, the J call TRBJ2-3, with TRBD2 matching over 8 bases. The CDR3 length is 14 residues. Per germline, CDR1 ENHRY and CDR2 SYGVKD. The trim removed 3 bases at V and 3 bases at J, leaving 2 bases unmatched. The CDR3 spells CAISDPGGTDTQYF. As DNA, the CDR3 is TGTGCCATCAGTGATCCGGGGGGGACAGATACGCAGTATTTT.

CDR3 amino acids: CASSLGQGANYGYTF. The CDR3 DNA follows: TGTGCCAGCAGCTTAGGACAGGGGGCTAACTATGGCTACACCTTC. J is TRBJ1-2 and V is TRBV13, with 8 bases lining up with TRBD1. The trim removed 0 bases at V and 0 bases at J, leaving 0 bases unmatched. The germline CDR1 and CDR2 sequences are PRHDT and FYEKMQ (reference sequence). The length of the CDR3 is 15 residues.

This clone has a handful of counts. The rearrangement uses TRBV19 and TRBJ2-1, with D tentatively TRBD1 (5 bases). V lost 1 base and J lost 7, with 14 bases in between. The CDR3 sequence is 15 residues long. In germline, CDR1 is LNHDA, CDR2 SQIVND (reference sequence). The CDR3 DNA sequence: TGTGCCAGTAGTATAGCGAGACAGCGTGATAATGAGCAGTTCTTC. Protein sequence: CASSIARQRDNEQFF. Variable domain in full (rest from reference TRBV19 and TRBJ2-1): DGGITQSPKYLFRKEGQNVTLSCEQNLNHDAMYWYRQDPGQGLRLIYYSQIVNDFQKGDIAEGYSVSREKKESFPLTVTSAQKNPTAFYLCASSIARQRDNEQFFGPGTRLTVL.

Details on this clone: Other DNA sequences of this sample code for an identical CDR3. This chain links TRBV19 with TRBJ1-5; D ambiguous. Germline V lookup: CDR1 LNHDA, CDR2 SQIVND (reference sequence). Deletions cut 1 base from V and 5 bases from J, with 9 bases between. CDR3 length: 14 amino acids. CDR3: CASSIGAGYQPQHF. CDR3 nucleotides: TGTGCCAGTAGTATAGGGGCCGGGTATCAGCCCCAGCATTTT.

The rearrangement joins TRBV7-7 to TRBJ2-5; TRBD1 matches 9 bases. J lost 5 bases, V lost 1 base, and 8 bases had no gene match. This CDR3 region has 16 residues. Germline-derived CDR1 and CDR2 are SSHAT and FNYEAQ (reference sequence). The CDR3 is CASSLGVQGAWETQYF. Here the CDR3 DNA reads TGTGCCAGCAGCTTAGGGGTACAGGGGGCATGGGAGACCCAGTACTTC.

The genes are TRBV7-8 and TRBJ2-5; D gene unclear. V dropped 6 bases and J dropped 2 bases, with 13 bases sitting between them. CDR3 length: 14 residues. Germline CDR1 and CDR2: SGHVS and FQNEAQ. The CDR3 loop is CASRFWGRQETQYF. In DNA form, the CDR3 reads TGTGCCAGCAGGTTCTGGGGAAGACAAGAGACCCAGTACTTC.

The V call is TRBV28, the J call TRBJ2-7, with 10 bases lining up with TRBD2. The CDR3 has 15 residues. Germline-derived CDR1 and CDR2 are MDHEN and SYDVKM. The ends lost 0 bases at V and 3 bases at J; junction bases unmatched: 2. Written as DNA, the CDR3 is TGTGCCAGCAGTTTATGGCTAGCGGGAGTCTACGAGCAGTACTTC. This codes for CASSLWLAGVYEQYF.

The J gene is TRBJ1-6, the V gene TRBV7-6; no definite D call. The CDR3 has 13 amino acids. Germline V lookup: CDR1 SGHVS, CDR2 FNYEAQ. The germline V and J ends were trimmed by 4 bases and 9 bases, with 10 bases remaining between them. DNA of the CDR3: TGTGCCAGCAGCTCAGTAGGGTTTTCACCCCTCCACTTT. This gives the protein CASSSVGFSPLHF.

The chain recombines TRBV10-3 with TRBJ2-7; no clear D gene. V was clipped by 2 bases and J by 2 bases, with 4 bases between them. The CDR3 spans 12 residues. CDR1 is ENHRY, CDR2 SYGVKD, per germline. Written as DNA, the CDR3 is TGTGCCATCAGTGAGGTGGCCTACGAGCAGTACTTC. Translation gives CAISEVAYEQYF.

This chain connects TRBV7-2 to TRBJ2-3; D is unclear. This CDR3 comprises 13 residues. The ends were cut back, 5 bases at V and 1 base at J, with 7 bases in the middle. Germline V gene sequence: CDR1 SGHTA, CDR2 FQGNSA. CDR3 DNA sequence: TGTGCCAGCAGCCATCAGCGCACAGATACGCAGTATTTT. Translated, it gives CASSHQRTDTQYF.

Written as DNA, the CDR3 is TGTGCCAGCAGTCCCCGTCCAGGGGGGGGCAATCAGCCCCAGCATTTT. Translating it yields CASSPRPGGGNQPQHF. J is TRBJ1-5 and V is TRBV27; TRBD1 agrees at 7 bases. With V trimmed by 5 bases and J by 2 bases, 9 bases remained unmatched. The CDR3 runs to 16 residues. Germline CDR1 reads MNHEY; CDR2 reads SMNVEV (reference sequence).

As DNA, the CDR3 is TGTGCCATCAGGGGGACAGGGGAAGAAAAACTGTTTTTT. Amino acids: CAIRGTGEEKLFF. The V call is TRBV10-3, the J call TRBJ1-4, with 10 bases aligning to TRBD1. Germline V gene data show CDR1 as ENHRY and CDR2 as SYGVKD. The CDR3 spans 13 residues. V lost 6 bases and J lost 8; bases outside the gene matches: 3.

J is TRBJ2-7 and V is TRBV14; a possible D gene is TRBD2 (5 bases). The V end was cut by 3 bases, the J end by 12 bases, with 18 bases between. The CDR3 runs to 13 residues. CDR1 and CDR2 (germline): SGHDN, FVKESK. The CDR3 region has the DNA TGTGCCAGCAGCCACTCTCAGGTTTTAGCGCCGTACTTC. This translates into CASSHSQVLAPYF.

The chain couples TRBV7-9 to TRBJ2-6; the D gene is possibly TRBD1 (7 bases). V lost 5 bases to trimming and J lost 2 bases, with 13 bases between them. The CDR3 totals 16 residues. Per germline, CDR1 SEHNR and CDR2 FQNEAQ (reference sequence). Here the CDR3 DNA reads TGTGCCAGCAGCCATCAGGGGGGCGCTGGGGCCAACGTCCTGACTTTC. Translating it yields CASSHQGGAGANVLTF.

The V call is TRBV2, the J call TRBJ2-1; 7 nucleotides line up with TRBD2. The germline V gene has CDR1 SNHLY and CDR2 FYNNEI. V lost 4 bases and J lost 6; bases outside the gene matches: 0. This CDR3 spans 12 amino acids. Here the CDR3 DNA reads TGTGCCAGCAGTGGGACTAGCAATGAGCAGTTCTTC. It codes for CASSGTSNEQFF.

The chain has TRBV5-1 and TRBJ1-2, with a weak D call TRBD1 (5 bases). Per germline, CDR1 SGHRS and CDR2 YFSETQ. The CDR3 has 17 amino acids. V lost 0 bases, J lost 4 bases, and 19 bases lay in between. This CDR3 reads CASSLVYGAEQTYGYTF. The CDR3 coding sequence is TGCGCCAGCAGCTTGGTCTACGGGGCGGAACAGACCTATGGCTACACCTTC.

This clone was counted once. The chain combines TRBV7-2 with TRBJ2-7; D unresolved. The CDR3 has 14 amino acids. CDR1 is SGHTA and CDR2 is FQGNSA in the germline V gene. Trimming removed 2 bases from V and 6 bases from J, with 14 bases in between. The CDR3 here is CASSLSRFVGEQYF. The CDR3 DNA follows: TGTGCCAGCAGCTTAAGTCGATTCGTCGGCGAGCAGTACTTC.

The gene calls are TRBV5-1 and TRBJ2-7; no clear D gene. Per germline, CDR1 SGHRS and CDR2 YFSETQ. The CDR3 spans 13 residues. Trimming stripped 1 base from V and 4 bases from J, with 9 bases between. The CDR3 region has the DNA TGCGCCAGCAGCTTGAAAAGGGCTTACGAGCAGTACTTC. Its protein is CASSLKRAYEQYF. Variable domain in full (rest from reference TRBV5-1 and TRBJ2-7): KAGVTQTPRYLIKTRGQQVTLSCSPISGHRSVSWYQQTPGQGLQFLFEYFSETQRNKGNFPGRFSGRQFSNSRSEMNVSTLELGDSALYLCASSLKRAYEQYFGPGTRLTVT.